This passage covers 14 T cell receptor beta chains from one sample sequenced in a study of blood T cell repertoires in COVID-19. TCRdb's copy holds only in-frame clones and misses some; the assay was immunoSEQ multiplex PCR. The table includes fewer than 250,000 clones, just over 85% detected once. The sample was PBMCs or T cells enriched from blood (not recorded which). The source of these receptors is a woman in her thirties or forties with acute COVID-19.

With regard to this clone: A read error may account for a junction end that differs from germline. The chain employs TRBV10-3 and TRBJ2-7; TRBD2 agrees at 14 bases. The CDR3 is 18 amino acids. Germline V CDR1 and CDR2: ENHRY, SYGVKD. CDR3 DNA: TGTGCCATCAATGAGGGCCCGGGACTAGCGGGAGTAGGGGTCGAGCAGTACTTC. Protein: CAINEGPGLAGVGVEQYF.

The sample holds one count of this clone. The rearrangement joins TRBV28 to TRBJ2-7; 10 bases agree with TRBD1. The CDR3 is made up of 15 amino acids. Germline CDR1 is MDHEN and CDR2 is SYDVKM. J was trimmed by 4 bases and V by 6 bases; bases with no gene match: 9. The CDR3 DNA sequence: TGTGCCAGCAGCCGGGCCGGGACAGGGGTTTACGAGCAGTACTTC. Protein product: CASSRAGTGVYEQYF.

The chain couples TRBV29-1 to TRBJ2-6; the D is unclear. V gave up 6 bases and J gave up 4 bases, with 10 bases separating them. CDR1 and CDR2 (germline): SQVTM, ANQGSEA. The CDR3 has 13 residues. CDR3 region: CSVREAGANVLTF. CDR3 nucleotides: TGCAGCGTCCGAGAGGCCGGGGCCAACGTCCTGACTTTC. Full variable domain (outside the CDR3, taken from reference TRBV29-1 and TRBJ2-6): SAVISQKPSRDICQRGTSLTIQCQVDSQVTMMFWYRQQPGQSLTLIATANQGSEATYESGFVIDKFPISRPNLTFSTLTVSNMSPEDSSIYLCSVREAGANVLTFGAGSRLTVL.

This clone turned up a few times. The chain carries TRBV9 and TRBJ2-5; tentative D call: TRBD1 (6 bases). The CDR3 extends over 15 amino acids. With 3 bases removed from V and 5 bases from J, the gap between germline ends came to 17 bases. In germline, CDR1 is SGDLS, CDR2 YYNGEE. The DNA of the CDR3 is TGTGCCAGCAGCGAGCACACAGGGTCCCCGGAGACCCAGTACTTC. This translates into CASSEHTGSPETQYF.

V gene TRBV25-1 combines with J gene TRBJ1-6; D gene uncertain. This CDR3 has 15 amino acids. V lost 6 bases and J 7 bases, leaving 16 bases between the germline ends. Germline V gives CDR1 MGHDK, CDR2 SYGVNS. The CDR3: CASSEALSLNSPLHF. CDR3 DNA: TGTGCCAGCAGCGAGGCCCTGAGCTTAAATTCACCCCTCCACTTT.

V is TRBV12-3 or TRBV12-4 and J is TRBJ1-2; a weak D match, TRBD1 (5 bases). The ends were cut back, 3 bases at V and 8 bases at J, with 13 bases in the middle. This CDR3 is built from 13 residues. Here the CDR3 reads CASSLVAGKGYTF. DNA for the CDR3: TGTGCCAGCAGTTTGGTGGCAGGGAAAGGCTACACCTTC.

The chain links TRBV19 to TRBJ1-1, with a possible D match to TRBD1 (6 bases). CDR1 and CDR2 (germline): LNHDA, SQIVND (reference sequence). V was cut by 3 bases and J by 2 bases, with 10 bases left in between. This CDR3 is 14 amino acids long. CDR3 DNA: TGTGCCAGTAGTATCGGACAGTTAAACACTGAAGCTTTCTTT. Protein sequence: CASSIGQLNTEAFF.

Here the CDR3 reads CASGSPMGLDGYTF. The CDR3 bases are TGTGCTAGTGGTTCCCCGATGGGACTCGATGGCTACACCTTC. V usage is TRBV12-5 and J usage is TRBJ1-2; D is perhaps TRBD1 (5 bases). Germline V gives CDR1 LGHNT, CDR2 FRNRAP. Trimming stripped 4 bases from V and 6 bases from J, with 15 bases between. This CDR3 has 14 residues.

V and J are TRBV6-5 and TRBJ1-6; D is unresolved. The length of the CDR3 is 14 residues. With 7 bases removed from V and 10 bases from J, the gap between germline ends came to 17 bases. Germline CDR1 and CDR2: MNHEY and SVGAGI. The chain's CDR3 is CASIPRGGGSPLHF. CDR3 bases: TGTGCCAGCATCCCTCGGGGAGGAGGGTCACCCCTCCACTTT.

The gene calls are TRBV7-3 and TRBJ2-1; 9 positions agree with TRBD2. The CDR3 is 15 residues long. With 3 bases clipped from V and 3 bases from J, the junction kept 3 bases outside the gene matches. Germline V gene data show CDR1 as SGHTA and CDR2 as FQGTGA. The CDR3 sequence is CASSLAGGLYNEQFF. DNA of the CDR3: TGTGCCAGCAGCTTGGCGGGAGGGCTCTACAATGAGCAGTTCTTC.

There are a few counts of this clone. The CDR3 DNA follows: TGTGCCAGCAGCCAAGACCCGCAGGGGGCCGAGCAGTACTTC. Encoded protein: CASSQDPQGAEQYF. The V gene is TRBV11-3, the J gene TRBJ2-7; 8 bases agree with TRBD1. The V gene end was trimmed by 5 bases and the J gene end by 6 bases; junction bases not matched to a gene: 9. CDR1 is SGHNT, CDR2 YENEEA, per germline. This CDR3 has 14 amino acids. The full variable domain, its missing parts supplied by reference TRBV11-3 and TRBJ2-7, is EAGVVQSPRYKIIEKKQPVAFWCNPISGHNTLYWYLQNLGQGPELLIRYENEEAVDDSQLPKDRFSAERLKGVDSTLKIQPAELGDSAVYLCASSQDPQGAEQYFGPGTRLTVT.

This chain links TRBV28 with TRBJ1-2; TRBD1 matches 9 bases. Trimming cost V 6 bases and J 1 base; bases outside gene matches: 3. CDR3 length: 14 residues. Germline loops: CDR1 MDHEN, CDR2 SYDVKM. For the CDR3, the DNA is TGTGCCAGCAGGAACAGGGGGCATAACTATGGCTACACCTTC. It encodes CASRNRGHNYGYTF.

The chain uses TRBV5-1 and TRBJ2-1; 11 bases are shared with TRBD2. The CDR3 loop spans 16 amino acids. Germline lookup yields CDR1 SGHRS and CDR2 YFSETQ. Trimming removed 3 bases from V and 4 bases from J; junction bases left unmatched: 6. The DNA of the CDR3 is TGCGCCAGCAGCTGGCTGCTAGCGGGAGGTTACAATGAGCAGTTCTTC. Translated, it gives CASSWLLAGGYNEQFF.

This clone occurred once. The CDR3 here is CASSPVGGVGTDTQYF. DNA of the CDR3: TGCGCCAGCAGCCCAGTGGGGGGGGTGGGGACAGATACGCAGTATTTT. The chain recombines TRBV5-1 with TRBJ2-3, with TRBD2 matching over 7 bases. The V segment lost 4 bases and the J segment 3 bases; nucleotides outside the gene matches: 11. Per germline, CDR1 SGHRS and CDR2 YFSETQ. This CDR3 is built from 16 residues.